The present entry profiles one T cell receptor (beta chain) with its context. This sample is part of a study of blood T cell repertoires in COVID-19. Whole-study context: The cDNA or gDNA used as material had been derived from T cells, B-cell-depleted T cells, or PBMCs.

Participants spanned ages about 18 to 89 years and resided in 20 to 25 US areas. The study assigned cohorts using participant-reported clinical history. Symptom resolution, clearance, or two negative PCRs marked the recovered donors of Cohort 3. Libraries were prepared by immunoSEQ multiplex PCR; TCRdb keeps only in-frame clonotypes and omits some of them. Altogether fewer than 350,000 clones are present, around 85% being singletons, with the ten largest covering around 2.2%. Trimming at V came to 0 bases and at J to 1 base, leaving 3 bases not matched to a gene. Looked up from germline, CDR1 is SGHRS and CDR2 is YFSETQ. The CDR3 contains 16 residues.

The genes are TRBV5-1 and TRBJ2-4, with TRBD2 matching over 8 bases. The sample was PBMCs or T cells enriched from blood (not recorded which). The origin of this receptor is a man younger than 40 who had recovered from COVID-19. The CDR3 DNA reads TGCGCCAGCAGCTTGGTGTCTAGCGGGGCCAAAAACATTCAGTACTTC. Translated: CASSLVSSGAKNIQYF. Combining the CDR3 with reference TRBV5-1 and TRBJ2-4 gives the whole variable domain KAGVTQTPRYLIKTRGQQVTLSCSPISGHRSVSWYQQTPGQGLQFLFEYFSETQRNKGNFPGRFSGRQFSNSRSEMNVSTLELGDSALYLCASSLVSSGAKNIQYFGAGTRLSVL.